This T cell receptor beta chain derives from a study of blood T cell repertoires in COVID-19. Only one count was recorded for this clone. Other DNA sequences in the sample encode the same CDR3. As originally analysed: For nucleated cells, counts were estimated from reference gene primer amplification. Profiling relied on immunoSEQ multiplex PCR, and the TCRdb table lists in-frame clones only, not all of them. D and trimming were read from the DNA, whereas the V and J calls and clone size are those reported in that table. Among 50,000 to 70,000 clones listed, over 75% were seen once. Germline V lookup: CDR1 LNHDA, CDR2 SQIVND (reference sequence). V trimming: 6 bases; J trimming: 4 bases; junction bases outside the gene matches: 2. This CDR3 has 12 residues.

This chain connects TRBV19 to TRBJ2-5, with 7 bases identical to TRBD2. Input material: peripheral blood. The origin of this receptor is an elderly woman with active COVID-19. The DNA of the CDR3 is TGTGCCAGTAGGTCGGGAGGAGAGACCCAGTACTTC. This encodes CASRSGGETQYF.